Each of the 11 T cell receptor beta chains below was sequenced from the same sample in a study of cytomegalovirus exposure and HLA in healthy donors. A multiplex PCR was run with 60 Vbeta primers and 13 Jbeta primers. The protocol was immunoSEQ multiplex PCR, while the TCRdb copy is restricted to in-frame clones and leaves out a portion. The repertoire shows about 140,000 clones; the top ten hold approximately 2.4%. The sequenced material came from PBMCs. The receptors derive from a man between 40 and 49 years old in good health and CMV-seronegative.

The chain combines TRBV11-2 with TRBJ2-2, with a tentative D call TRBD2 (5 bases). The germline V gene encodes CDR1 SGHAT and CDR2 FQNNGV. V lost 0 bases, J lost 7 bases, and 12 bases lay in between. This CDR3 spans 15 amino acids. The CDR3: CASSLDPGGYGELFF. In DNA form, the CDR3 reads TGTGCCAGCAGCTTAGATCCTGGCGGGTACGGGGAGCTGTTTTTT.

The chain carries TRBV7-2 and TRBJ1-1; D remains ambiguous. The CDR3 totals 13 residues. From germline, CDR1 is SGHTA and CDR2 FQGNSA. The V gene lost 7 bases and the J gene lost 3 bases, with 12 bases spanning the gap. CDR3 region: CASTVNRDTEAFF. CDR3 nucleotide sequence: TGTGCCAGCACCGTAAACAGAGACACTGAAGCTTTCTTT. Together with reference TRBV7-2 and TRBJ1-1, the CDR3 gives the full variable domain: GAGVSQSPSNKVTEKGKDVELRCDPISGHTALYWYRQSLGQGLEFLIYFQGNSAPDKSGLPSDRFSAERTGGSVSTLTIQRTQQEDSAVYLCASTVNRDTEAFFGQGTRLTVV.

The rearrangement joins TRBV7-8 to TRBJ2-7; D might be TRBD1 (5 bases). Germline values: CDR1 SGHVS, CDR2 FQNEAQ. This CDR3 contains 14 residues. Trimming pared 1 base from V and 5 bases from J, leaving 12 bases between. The CDR3 loop reads CASSLDSGRHEQYF. In DNA form, the CDR3 reads TGTGCCAGCAGCTTAGATTCAGGGCGACACGAGCAGTACTTC.

The chain joins TRBV18 to TRBJ2-2; D remains unclear. V lost 3 bases and J 1 base, leaving 12 bases between the germline ends. The germline V gene has CDR1 KGHSH and CDR2 LQKENI. The CDR3 has 16 amino acids. The CDR3 loop is CASSPYDFQNTGELFF. In DNA form, the CDR3 reads TGTGCCAGCTCACCCTATGATTTTCAGAACACCGGGGAGCTGTTTTTT.

The J gene is TRBJ1-1, the V gene TRBV5-1; 10 bases fit TRBD1. CDR1 is SGHRS, CDR2 YFSETQ, per germline. The CDR3 spans 14 residues. With V trimmed by 3 bases and J by 4 bases, 3 bases remained unmatched. CDR3: CASSWGQGTTEAFF. DNA for the CDR3: TGCGCCAGCAGCTGGGGACAGGGGACCACTGAAGCTTTCTTT.

The V and J genes are TRBV5-1 and TRBJ2-5, with TRBD1 identical over 7 bases. From germline, CDR1 is SGHRS and CDR2 YFSETQ. V dropped 3 bases and J dropped 1; count of bases not matched to a gene: 6. The CDR3 extends over 15 amino acids. The CDR3 DNA reads TGCGCCAGCAGCTCGGGACAGACTCCCCAAGAGACCCAGTACTTC. It codes for CASSSGQTPQETQYF.

DNA for the CDR3: TGTGCCAGCTCACCTAGTGGCAGGACATTCTCGAACACTGAAGCTTTCTTT. Its protein product is CASSPSGRTFSNTEAFF. This chain uses TRBV18 with TRBJ1-1, with D possibly being TRBD1 (5 bases). The CDR3 is 17 amino acids. Germline V gene data show CDR1 as KGHSH and CDR2 as LQKENI. Trimming stripped 3 bases from V and 1 base from J, with 18 bases between.

V usage is TRBV10-3 and J usage is TRBJ1-5; perhaps TRBD1 as D (5 bases). Germline CDR1 is ENHRY and CDR2 is SYGVKD. The CDR3 covers 14 residues. V shed 2 bases and J shed 7 bases, with 12 bases lying between them. CDR3 protein: CAISEGQGSQPQHF. CDR3 nucleotide sequence: TGTGCCATCAGTGAGGGGCAGGGATCCCAGCCCCAGCATTTT.

The chain has TRBV7-3 and TRBJ2-3, with a weak D call TRBD2 (5 bases). The CDR3 is 14 residues long. Trimming removed 4 bases at V and 10 bases at J, with 18 bases between. Germline loops: CDR1 SGHTA, CDR2 FQGTGA. The CDR3 region is CASSSGHLGGSQYF. The DNA for the CDR3 is TGTGCCAGCAGCTCCGGGCATCTAGGCGGGTCGCAGTATTTT.

This sequence joins TRBV6-5 and TRBJ2-7; 8 bases are shared with TRBD2. The CDR3 runs 14 residues. After removal of 7 bases from V and 6 bases from J, the junction contained 11 bases not matched to a gene. Germline V gene data show CDR1 as MNHEY and CDR2 as SVGAGI. CDR3 sequence: CASTLSSGGGEQYF. The CDR3 DNA reads TGTGCCAGCACCCTATCGAGCGGGGGAGGCGAGCAGTACTTC.

The J gene is TRBJ2-7, the V gene TRBV11-1; 8 nucleotides line up with TRBD1. The V gene end was trimmed by 1 base and the J gene end by 2 bases; junction bases not matched to a gene: 7. Germline V gene sequence: CDR1 SGHAT, CDR2 FQDESV (reference sequence). This CDR3 has 16 residues. CDR3 coding DNA: TGTGCCAGCAGCTTAGTTGGACAGGGCGCGACCTACGAGCAGTACTTC. Translation: CASSLVGQGATYEQYF.